These T cell receptor beta chains were read from a single sample in a study of shared clonotypes between healthy human individuals. Profiled with immunoSEQ multiplex PCR; TCRdb holds only in-frame clones, not every one. The sample comprises around 640,000 clones, roughly 96% of which are singletons, and 0.11% rests with the top ten. Sequenced sample: naive CD8+ T cells sorted from blood. These receptor sequences come from a woman under 40 in good health. Each CDR3 is given with its conserved first and last residue.

>TRBJ1-1|TRBV14
CASSQDLGERAAFF
>TRBJ2-1|TRBV29-1
CSVEDRGLAGSEQFF
>TRBJ2-5|TRBV5-4
CASSLFFREEKTQYF
>TRBJ2-3|TRBV9
CASSVELRPDTQYF
>TRBJ2-3|TRBV15
CATRAPGEWTDTQYF
>TRBJ1-1|TRBV4-1
CASSQMGGGTEAFF
>TRBJ2-1|TRBV5-8
CAKSSGRAHEQFF
>TRBJ2-3|TRBV5-6
CASSPLGATDTQYF
>TRBJ2-7|TRBV7-6
CASSLGKGTNYEQYF
>TRBJ1-1|TRBV28
CASSSSQGAFF
>TRBJ2-2|TRBV2
CASSEEGSLPTGELFF
>TRBJ1-5|TRBV28
CASRPDRGRFNQPQHF
>TRBJ2-3|TRBV7-9
CASSTSRGPTDTQYF
>TRBJ2-7|TRBV9
CASSPGLAGELNEQYF
>TRBJ2-2|TRBV7-6
CASSLRNTGELFF
>TRBJ1-1|TRBV29-1
CSVEEGGHWNMNTEAFF
>TRBJ2-7|TRBV6-1
CASSAWSDQAYEQYF
>TRBJ1-2|TRBV5-8
CASSLGGSRGYTF
>TRBJ2-7|TRBV5-1
CASSSTGTSYEQYF
>TRBJ2-1|TRBV5-1
CASSGVGEQFF